Ten or more counts support the clone carrying this T cell receptor (beta chain). No antigen is known for it. The CDR3 length is 13 residues. J gave up 1 base and V 9 bases, and 5 bases lay outside the gene matches. The germline V gene has CDR1 MDHEN and CDR2 SYDVKM. These data come from a study of human T cells and chemical hapten exposure. Study-level background: Each week of the roughly 22-week study, patients had diphenylcyclopropenone applied to the scalp.

General observations from the study: There was no change with DPC sensitization in TCRs above 1 in 1000 frequency. Expanded TCRs created a significantly greater count of big CDR3 similarity clusters than controls did.

As for time point: patch test 1, 2 weeks after DPC sensitization. Treatment defined: therapeutic diphenylcyclopropenone sensitization with weekly scalp DPC. The library tagged each cDNA molecule with unique molecular identifiers. TCRdb re-analysed the RACE reads in MiXCR, keeping a single row per CDR3 protein. The sample holds some 120,000 distinct CDR3 sequences, 9% to 13% seen once. The rearrangement links TRBV28 to TRBJ2-7; TRBD1 matches 8 bases. The sequences come from whole blood, collected in connection with sensitization to the hapten diphenylcyclopropenone (DPC). This receptor was taken from a woman in her fifties or sixties with alopecia areata. Some clones in this sample may be carry-over from other donors' samples. The CDR3 DNA follows: TGTGCCAGTCAGACAGGGGTATCCTACGAGCAGTACTTC. It specifies CASQTGVSYEQYF.